What follows is one T cell receptor (beta chain) and its context. Using immunoSEQ multiplex PCR, the repertoire was profiled, and TCRdb retains in-frame clones only, with some absent. The sample has 74,000 or so clones, over 75% seen once. This entry belongs to a study of blood T cell repertoires in COVID-19. Turning to the study itself: The analysed material was cDNA or gDNA that came from T cells, B-cell-depleted T cells, or PBMCs.

The receptor was isolated from a man aged 45 to 65 with acute or convalescent COVID-19. Sequenced: peripheral blood.

The CDR3 reads CASSFSGVGTDTQYF. The CDR3 DNA follows: TGTGCCAGCAGTTTCAGCGGAGTGGGGACAGATACGCAGTATTTT. V is TRBV27 and J is TRBJ2-3; a possible D gene is TRBD2 (5 bases). The CDR3 loop spans 15 amino acids. V was clipped by 3 bases and J by 3 bases, with 13 bases between them. CDR1 is MNHEY, CDR2 SMNVEV, per germline (reference sequence).